Below are 16 T cell receptor beta chains sequenced from a single sample in a study of cytomegalovirus exposure and HLA in healthy donors. Primers included in the PCR were 60 Vbeta and 13 Jbeta primers. Clones were sequenced by immunoSEQ multiplex PCR, and TCRdb holds only the in-frame ones, with some missing. There are about 140,000 clones in the sample; 76% occur only once, and 3.5% to 4% lies in the top ten. Sequencing was done on a sample of PBMCs. The receptors come from a man aged 18 to 30 in good health and CMV-seronegative.

This chain's CDR3 is CASSLSNLPPRRNEQFF. As DNA, the CDR3 is TGTGCCAGCAGTTTATCGAATCTCCCCCCCAGGCGCAATGAGCAGTTCTTC. The rearrangement joins TRBV27 to TRBJ2-1; no clear D gene. Trimming cost V 0 bases and J 6 bases, with 18 bases left between them. CDR1 and CDR2 from the germline V gene are MNHEY and SMNVEV (reference sequence). The CDR3 is 17 residues long.

This clone was observed a few times. The sample holds other DNA sequences that translate to the same CDR3. This sequence joins TRBV28 and TRBJ2-5; no clear D gene. The DNA end is more similar to TRBJ2-7, so the J call may be wrong. Germline V gene data show CDR1 as MDHEN and CDR2 as SYDVKM. The CDR3 loop spans 12 amino acids. CDR3 residues: CASSLSTLEQYF. CDR3 coding DNA: TGTGCCAGCAGTTTGAGTACTCTCGAGCAGTACTTC.

The chain has TRBV29-1 and TRBJ2-3; no firm D call. CDR1 and CDR2 (germline): SQVTM, ANQGSEA. The CDR3 spans 13 residues. V was trimmed by 1 base and J by 0 bases, leaving 5 bases between them. CDR3: CSVEGASTDTQYF. CDR3 DNA: TGCAGCGTTGAAGGGGCTAGCACAGATACGCAGTATTTT.

The rearrangement links TRBV6-1 to TRBJ1-5; TRBD1 aligns across 8 bases. J gave up 6 bases and V 2 bases, and 9 bases lay outside the gene matches. Per the germline V gene, CDR1 is MNHNS and CDR2 is SASEGT. The CDR3 runs to 16 residues. CDR3 loop: CASSELNDRGVQPQHF. The DNA of the CDR3 is TGTGCCAGCAGTGAACTTAACGACAGGGGCGTTCAGCCCCAGCATTTT.

V is TRBV13 and J is TRBJ2-7, with 9 nucleotides matching TRBD2. CDR3 length: 16 amino acids. The germline gives CDR1 PRHDT, CDR2 FYEKMQ (reference sequence). The trim removed 3 bases at V and 0 bases at J, leaving 6 bases unmatched. The CDR3 region is CASSFGLAGSSYEQYF. The CDR3 DNA follows: TGTGCCAGCAGCTTTGGGCTAGCGGGGTCCTCCTACGAGCAGTACTTC.

The genes are TRBV7-9 and TRBJ1-4; maybe TRBD1 (6 bases). The CDR3 totals 13 residues. CDR1 is SEHNR and CDR2 is FQNEAQ in the germline V gene (reference sequence). Trimming removed 4 bases at V and 8 bases at J, with 11 bases between. This CDR3 reads CASSWEGHEKLFF. CDR3 nucleotide sequence: TGTGCCAGCAGCTGGGAGGGACACGAAAAACTGTTTTTT.

The CDR3 bases are TGTGCCAGCAGTAATTTAGACAGAAACACTGAAGCTTTCTTT. Protein sequence: CASSNLDRNTEAFF. J is TRBJ1-1 and V is TRBV6-5; D might be TRBD1 (5 bases). Germline lookup yields CDR1 MNHEY and CDR2 SVGAGI. V shed 5 bases and J shed 2 bases, with 12 bases lying between them. The CDR3 consists of 14 residues.

The J gene is TRBJ2-7, the V gene TRBV5-1; D is possibly TRBD2 (5 bases). This CDR3 contains 15 residues. The germline V gene has CDR1 SGHRS and CDR2 YFSETQ. Trimming cost V 4 bases and J 0 bases, with 14 bases left between them. The CDR3 DNA reads TGCGCCAGCAGCCCGCTAGCTACTCGCTCCTACGAGCAGTACTTC. Encoded protein: CASSPLATRSYEQYF.

Only one count was recorded for this clone. The rearrangement joins TRBV27 to TRBJ2-3; perhaps TRBD1 as D (5 bases). There are 13 residues in the CDR3. The ends were cut back, 4 bases at V and 10 bases at J, with 15 bases in the middle. The germline V gene has CDR1 MNHEY and CDR2 SMNVEV (reference sequence). The CDR3 loop reads CASSSTLGPAQYF. CDR3 bases: TGTGCCAGCAGTTCAACCCTGGGGCCTGCGCAGTATTTT.

The chain links TRBV5-1 to TRBJ2-2, with D possibly being TRBD1 (6 bases). CDR3 length: 14 residues. Looked up from germline, CDR1 is SGHRS and CDR2 is YFSETQ. Trimming took off 5 bases at V and 6 bases at J, with 14 bases between the two ends. CDR3 sequence: CASSVQGPPGELFF. DNA for the CDR3: TGCGCCAGCAGTGTGCAGGGGCCCCCCGGGGAGCTGTTTTTT.

V is TRBV7-2 and J is TRBJ2-5; perhaps TRBD1 as D (5 bases). V lost 1 base, J lost 7 bases, and 13 bases lay in between. Germline loops: CDR1 SGHTA, CDR2 FQGNSA. This CDR3 comprises 14 residues. For the CDR3, the DNA is TGTGCCAGCAGCTTAGTGGACAACTCCGGGACCCAGTACTTC. Encoded protein: CASSLVDNSGTQYF.

The chain combines TRBV9 with TRBJ2-5, with TRBD1 matching over 7 bases. In germline, CDR1 is SGDLS, CDR2 YYNGEE. The CDR3 runs to 13 residues. V shed 3 bases and J 5 bases; nucleotides not matched to a gene: 4. CDR3 in amino acids: CASSGQGWETQYF. In DNA, the CDR3 is TGTGCCAGCAGCGGACAGGGATGGGAGACCCAGTACTTC.

There are a few counts of this clone. The genes are TRBV2 and TRBJ2-5; 8 positions match TRBD2. The CDR3 loop spans 15 amino acids. The germline V gene encodes CDR1 SNHLY and CDR2 FYNNEI. V lost 6 bases to trimming and J lost 5 bases; unmatched junction nucleotides: 11. In nucleotides, the CDR3 is TGTGCCAGCAGCAGGGAACTAGCGGTGGGGGAGACCCAGTACTTC. Translated: CASSRELAVGETQYF. The whole variable domain, remainder taken from reference TRBV2 and TRBJ2-5, is EPEVTQTPSHQVTQMGQEVILRCVPISNHLYFYWYRQILGQKVEFLVSFYNNEISEKSEIFDDQFSVERPDGSNFTLKIRSTKLEDSAMYFCASSRELAVGETQYFGPGTRLLVL.

The count of this clone is one. The chain couples TRBV10-3 to TRBJ2-7; D is unclear. V was clipped by 0 bases and J by 3 bases, with 12 bases between them. Per the germline V gene, CDR1 is ENHRY and CDR2 is SYGVKD. There are 15 residues in the CDR3. The DNA for the CDR3 is TGTGCCATCAGTGAGTCGTTAAACAGAATCTACGAGCAGTACTTC. Protein sequence: CAISESLNRIYEQYF.

This clone occurred a few times. The chain has TRBV2 and TRBJ1-6; TRBD1 agrees at 7 bases. The germline V gene has CDR1 SNHLY and CDR2 FYNNEI. Trimming removed 4 bases from V and 5 bases from J; junction bases left unmatched: 8. The CDR3 is 16 residues long. CDR3 protein: CASSARQGFNNSPLHF. The CDR3 bases are TGTGCCAGCAGTGCCCGACAGGGTTTCAATAATTCACCCCTCCACTTT.

The chain uses TRBV27 and TRBJ2-5; 8 bases match TRBD2. The trim removed 1 base at V and 5 bases at J, leaving 21 bases unmatched. The CDR3 is 20 amino acids. The germline V gene has CDR1 MNHEY and CDR2 SMNVEV (reference sequence). The CDR3 nucleotides are TGTGCCAGCAGTTTATGGGGGCTTGCTCGCCGGGGGGGCGCCGGGGAGACCCAGTACTTC. Amino acid sequence: CASSLWGLARRGGAGETQYF.